This is a list of T cell receptor beta chains from one sample in a study of vaccination and CD4 T cells after COVID-19. TCRdb analysed the PCR reads with MiXCR anew, one entry per CDR3 protein. The sample lists some 15,000 distinct CDR3 sequences, approximately 24% occurring once. These receptors have no known antigen. The specimen was CD4+ T cells from blood, cultured in vitro, collected after SARS-CoV-2 vaccination. The receptors shown here come from a human donor who had recovered from COVID-19. The CDR3 runs from the conserved cysteine through the conserved F or W. A D gene is named only where the DNA matches it firmly. Some rows have no size entry. The others give once, few or many, or a class for an expanded clone.

j_gene: TRBJ2-1
abundance: few
v_gene: TRBV20-1
len: 16
d_gene: NA
CDR3nt: TGCAGTGCTAGTCATCTAGGGCATAGCTCCTACAATGAGCAGTTCTTC
CDR3aa: CSASHLGHSSYNEQFF

j_gene: TRBJ2-4
abundance: medium-sized
v_gene: TRBV20-1
len: 16
d_gene: NA
CDR3nt: TGCAGTGCCCCCCCTAACGGGAGCGGCGCCAAAAACATTCAGTACTTC
CDR3aa: CSAPPNGSGAKNIQYF

j_gene: TRBJ1-2
abundance: NA
v_gene: TRBV7-8
len: 13
d_gene: NA
CDR3nt: TGTGCCAGCAGCTTAGTAGGGAGAGATGGCTACACCTTC
CDR3aa: CASSLVGRDGYTF

j_gene: TRBJ2-7
abundance: few
v_gene: TRBV7-4
len: 16
d_gene: TRBD1
CDR3nt: TGTGCCAGCAGCGTAGCGTCAGGGACAGGGGTTTACGAGCAGTACTTC
CDR3aa: CASSVASGTGVYEQYF

j_gene: TRBJ1-1
abundance: NA
v_gene: TRBV27
len: 16
d_gene: NA
CDR3nt: TGTGCCAGCAGTTTATTCGGGGGCGCGCCGAACACTGAAGCTTTCTTT
CDR3aa: CASSLFGGAPNTEAFF

j_gene: TRBJ1-1
abundance: NA
v_gene: TRBV4-3
len: 16
d_gene: TRBD1
CDR3nt: TGCGCCAGCAGCCCCGGGACAGGAGCAATGAACACTGAAGCTTTCTTT
CDR3aa: CASSPGTGAMNTEAFF

j_gene: TRBJ1-2
abundance: few
v_gene: TRBV19
len: 15
d_gene: NA
CDR3nt: TGTGCCAGTAGGCCCCTAGTCGGGCAGAGTTATGGCTACACCTTC
CDR3aa: CASRPLVGQSYGYTF

j_gene: TRBJ2-7
abundance: few
v_gene: TRBV5-4
len: 15
d_gene: TRBD2
CDR3nt: TGTGCCAGCAGCTTGGCCCAGGCTAGCGGGTACGAGCAGTACTTC
CDR3aa: CASSLAQASGYEQYF

j_gene: TRBJ2-4
abundance: few
v_gene: TRBV7-2
len: 13
d_gene: NA
CDR3nt: TGTGCCAGCAGCTTCGACAGGAGAAACATTCAGTACTTC
CDR3aa: CASSFDRRNIQYF

j_gene: TRBJ1-2
abundance: once
v_gene: TRBV18
len: 14
d_gene: NA
CDR3nt: TGTGCCAGCTCACCGGAGGCGCGGGGCTATGGCTACACCTTC
CDR3aa: CASSPEARGYGYTF

j_gene: TRBJ1-3
abundance: NA
v_gene: TRBV12-3/TRBV12-4
len: 15
d_gene: TRBD1
CDR3nt: TGTGCCAGCAGGCGGACAGGGGTTGGGGGAAACACCATATATTTT
CDR3aa: CASRRTGVGGNTIYF

j_gene: TRBJ1-1
abundance: NA
v_gene: TRBV20-1
len: 12
d_gene: NA
CDR3nt: TGCAGTGCTAATGGGGGAAAGACTGAAGCTTTCTTT
CDR3aa: CSANGGKTEAFF

j_gene: TRBJ2-7
abundance: NA
v_gene: TRBV21-1
len: 15
d_gene: NA
CDR3nt: TGTGCCAGCAGCAAAAAAGGACAGGGTCACCACGAGCAGTACTTC
CDR3aa: CASSKKGQGHHEQYF

j_gene: TRBJ1-5
abundance: NA
v_gene: TRBV29-1
len: 17
d_gene: NA
CDR3nt: TGCAGCGCAGCCAACAAGGGGGGACATCAGGGGAATCAGCCCCAGCATTTT
CDR3aa: CSAANKGGHQGNQPQHF

j_gene: TRBJ2-3
abundance: NA
v_gene: TRBV28
len: 17
d_gene: TRBD1
CDR3nt: TGTGCCAGCAGTCCCACAACCGGGACAGGGACGACAGATACGCAGTATTTT
CDR3aa: CASSPTTGTGTTDTQYF

j_gene: TRBJ1-1
abundance: medium-sized
v_gene: TRBV11-2
len: 17
d_gene: NA
CDR3nt: TGTGCCAGCAGCTTAGAGGGGGGGGGAGTACGGTCGACTGAAGCTTTCTTT
CDR3aa: CASSLEGGGVRSTEAFF

j_gene: TRBJ2-5
abundance: NA
v_gene: TRBV27
len: 15
d_gene: TRBD2
CDR3nt: TGTGCCAGCAGTCCCCCGGGGGGACTACCAGAGACCCAGTACTTC
CDR3aa: CASSPPGGLPETQYF

j_gene: TRBJ1-1
abundance: NA
v_gene: TRBV28
len: 15
d_gene: NA
CDR3nt: TGTGCCAGCAGTGCCCATTCGGGGTCGAGGACTGAAGCTTTCTTT
CDR3aa: CASSAHSGSRTEAFF

j_gene: TRBJ2-7
abundance: NA
v_gene: TRBV20-1
len: 14
d_gene: NA
CDR3nt: TGCAGTGCTAGATCCGGCAGGAGCTCCTACGAGCAGTACTTC
CDR3aa: CSARSGRSSYEQYF

j_gene: TRBJ1-2
abundance: NA
v_gene: TRBV7-2
len: 16
d_gene: NA
CDR3nt: TGTGCCAGCAGCTTTAGTTCACAGCTAGCTAACTATGGCTACACCTTC
CDR3aa: CASSFSSQLANYGYTF

j_gene: TRBJ1-2
abundance: few
v_gene: TRBV7-8
len: 16
d_gene: TRBD1
CDR3nt: TGTGCCAGCAGCTTAGAGTACAGGGGGCAAAACTATGGCTACACCTTC
CDR3aa: CASSLEYRGQNYGYTF

j_gene: TRBJ1-1
abundance: NA
v_gene: TRBV28
len: 13
d_gene: NA
CDR3nt: TGTGCCAGCAGCCCCCATAAGAGAACTGAAGCTTTCTTT
CDR3aa: CASSPHKRTEAFF

j_gene: TRBJ2-4
abundance: few
v_gene: TRBV6-1
len: 16
d_gene: TRBD1
CDR3nt: TGTGCCAGCAGGGCACAGGGGACACTAGCCAAAAACATTCAGTACTTC
CDR3aa: CASRAQGTLAKNIQYF

j_gene: TRBJ2-7
abundance: NA
v_gene: TRBV29-1
len: 17
d_gene: TRBD1
CDR3nt: TGCAGCGTTTCAAAGGTAGCCGGGGGACAGGGAGGGAACGAGCAGTACTTC
CDR3aa: CSVSKVAGGQGGNEQYF

j_gene: TRBJ2-3
abundance: NA
v_gene: TRBV6-2/TRBV6-3
len: 16
d_gene: NA
CDR3nt: TGTGCCAGCAGTTACAATCGGCGGGCCCCTACAGATACGCAGTATTTT
CDR3aa: CASSYNRRAPTDTQYF

j_gene: TRBJ2-7
abundance: NA
v_gene: TRBV18
len: 12
d_gene: NA
CDR3nt: TGTGCCAGCTCGCAAACAGGCTACGAGCAGTACTTC
CDR3aa: CASSQTGYEQYF

j_gene: TRBJ2-7
abundance: NA
v_gene: TRBV7-2
len: 18
d_gene: NA
CDR3nt: TGTGCCAGCAGCTCTAGAGGAAGGGGCGGGGCTCGCTCCTACGAGCAGTACTTC
CDR3aa: CASSSRGRGGARSYEQYF

j_gene: TRBJ2-1
abundance: few
v_gene: TRBV20-1
len: 17
d_gene: NA
CDR3nt: TGCAGTGCTAGAAAGGGCAGGGATTACAACAGAGTGAATGAGCAGTTCTTC
CDR3aa: CSARKGRDYNRVNEQFF

j_gene: TRBJ2-7
abundance: NA
v_gene: TRBV7-3
len: 15
d_gene: TRBD1
CDR3nt: TGTGCCAGCAGCTTAGGGTGGGGACAGCTCTACGAGCAGTACTTC
CDR3aa: CASSLGWGQLYEQYF

j_gene: TRBJ2-5
abundance: hyperexpanded
v_gene: TRBV7-2
len: 13
d_gene: NA
CDR3nt: TGTGCCAGCACCACTTACTCCCAAGAGACCCAGTACTTC
CDR3aa: CASTTYSQETQYF

j_gene: TRBJ2-1
abundance: NA
v_gene: TRBV6-1
len: 15
d_gene: NA
CDR3nt: TGTGCCAGCAGGTTCGGAGGTACCCTGGGGCATGAGCAGTTCTTC
CDR3aa: CASRFGGTLGHEQFF

j_gene: TRBJ1-5
abundance: NA
v_gene: TRBV25-1
len: 16
d_gene: NA
CDR3nt: TGTGCCAGCAGCTCGGCCTCCTCACCCCTCAATCAGCCCCAGCATTTT
CDR3aa: CASSSASSPLNQPQHF

j_gene: TRBJ1-4
abundance: NA
v_gene: TRBV19
len: 15
d_gene: NA
CDR3nt: TGTGCCAGTAGTTCGGGGCGCGGAGGTAATGAAAAACTGTTTTTT
CDR3aa: CASSSGRGGNEKLFF

j_gene: TRBJ1-1
abundance: few
v_gene: TRBV10-3
len: 14
d_gene: NA
CDR3nt: TGTGCCATCAGTGAGTGGGAGGGCAACACTGAAGCTTTCTTT
CDR3aa: CAISEWEGNTEAFF

j_gene: TRBJ1-5
abundance: large
v_gene: TRBV7-2
len: 15
d_gene: NA
CDR3nt: TGTGCCAGCAGCTTACAGACAGCCCTAAATCAGCCCCAGCATTTT
CDR3aa: CASSLQTALNQPQHF

j_gene: TRBJ2-1
abundance: NA
v_gene: TRBV19
len: 13
d_gene: NA
CDR3nt: TGTGCCAGTAGCTTACGGGGGGCAAATGAGCAGTTCTTC
CDR3aa: CASSLRGANEQFF

j_gene: TRBJ2-7
abundance: once
v_gene: TRBV5-6
len: 14
d_gene: TRBD2
CDR3nt: TGTGCCAGCAGCTTGGGGGCGGGGGCCTACGAGCAGTACTTC
CDR3aa: CASSLGAGAYEQYF

j_gene: TRBJ1-5
abundance: NA
v_gene: TRBV7-8
len: 15
d_gene: NA
CDR3nt: TGTGCCAGCAGCTTGTCCGAGGGCAGCTATCAGCCCCAGCATTTT
CDR3aa: CASSLSEGSYQPQHF

j_gene: TRBJ2-4
abundance: few
v_gene: TRBV5-4
len: 15
d_gene: NA
CDR3nt: TGTGCCAGCAGCTTAGGTGGGTCGGCCAAAAACATTCAGTACTTC
CDR3aa: CASSLGGSAKNIQYF

j_gene: TRBJ1-2
abundance: NA
v_gene: TRBV5-4
len: 13
d_gene: NA
CDR3nt: TGTGCCAGCAGCTACGCTTACCGCAGGGGCTACACCTTC
CDR3aa: CASSYAYRRGYTF

j_gene: TRBJ2-3
abundance: NA
v_gene: TRBV6-5
len: 18
d_gene: NA
CDR3nt: TGTGCCAGCAGTTACTCGATATTTTCTAGCGCAAAGAGAGATACGCAGTATTTT
CDR3aa: CASSYSIFSSAKRDTQYF

j_gene: TRBJ1-2
abundance: NA
v_gene: TRBV6-5
len: 16
d_gene: NA
CDR3nt: TGTGCCAGCAGTTCTCAGGAGGGAGGCCTGTTCTATGGCTACACCTTC
CDR3aa: CASSSQEGGLFYGYTF

j_gene: TRBJ1-2
abundance: few
v_gene: TRBV7-9
len: 15
d_gene: TRBD1
CDR3nt: TGTGCCAGCAGCTTAGCGCGACAGGGCTTAGGAGGCTACACCTTC
CDR3aa: CASSLARQGLGGYTF

j_gene: TRBJ2-7
abundance: few
v_gene: TRBV6-5
len: 13
d_gene: NA
CDR3nt: TGTGCCAGCAGTTACGCGCTAGGGAGCGAGCAGTACTTC
CDR3aa: CASSYALGSEQYF

j_gene: TRBJ1-6
abundance: NA
v_gene: TRBV6-1
len: 11
d_gene: NA
CDR3nt: TGTGCCAGCAAGGGGGATTCACCCCTCCACTTT
CDR3aa: CASKGDSPLHF

j_gene: TRBJ2-2
abundance: few
v_gene: TRBV19
len: 16
d_gene: TRBD2
CDR3nt: TGTGCCAGTAGTCCCAAGACTAGCGGGTGGACCGGGGAGCTGTTTTTT
CDR3aa: CASSPKTSGWTGELFF

j_gene: TRBJ2-2
abundance: NA
v_gene: TRBV6-1
len: 13
d_gene: TRBD1
CDR3nt: TGTGCCAGCAGGCGACAGGGGGCCGGGGAGCTGTTTTTT
CDR3aa: CASRRQGAGELFF